This T cell receptor beta chain comes out of a study of blood T cell repertoires in COVID-19. Background on the study: There were acute and convalescent COVID-19 samples, and they came from the United States, Italy and Spain. T cells, B-cell-depleted T cells, or PBMCs supplied cDNA or gDNA.

The CDR3 totals 16 residues. The V gene lost 2 bases and the J gene lost 1 base, with 14 bases spanning the gap. The germline gives CDR1 MGHRA, CDR2 YSYEKL. Original methodology: Using reference gene primer amplification, nucleated cell counts were estimated. Sequencing was performed with immunoSEQ multiplex PCR; in TCRdb, only in-frame clones are kept and a portion is missing. V and J calls plus clone size are reproduced from that table; the DNA served to infer D and trimming. The table records 50,000 to 75,000 clones, 65% to 80% of them present only once. This rearrangement joins TRBV4-1 to TRBJ1-1; possible D gene TRBD1, 6 bases. The clonotype originates from a human donor in a cohort sampled during active COVID-19. Sequencing was performed on peripheral blood. CDR3 coding DNA: TGCGCCAGCAGCCAACCGGGACAAGGGACGAACACTGAAGCTTTCTTT. Protein sequence: CASSQPGQGTNTEAFF.